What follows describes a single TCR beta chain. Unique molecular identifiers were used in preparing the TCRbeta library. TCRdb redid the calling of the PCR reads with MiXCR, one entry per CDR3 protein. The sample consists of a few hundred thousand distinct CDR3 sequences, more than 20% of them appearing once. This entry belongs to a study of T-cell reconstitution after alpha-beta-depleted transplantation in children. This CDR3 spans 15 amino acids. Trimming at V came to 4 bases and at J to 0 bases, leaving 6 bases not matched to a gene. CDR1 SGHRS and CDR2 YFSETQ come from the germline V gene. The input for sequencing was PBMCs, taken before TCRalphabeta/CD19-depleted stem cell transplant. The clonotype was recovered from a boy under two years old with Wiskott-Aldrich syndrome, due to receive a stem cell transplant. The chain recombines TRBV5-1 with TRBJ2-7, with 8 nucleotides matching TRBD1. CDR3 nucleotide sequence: TGCGCCAGCAGCAAGGACAGGGTTAGCTCCTACGAGCAGTACTTC. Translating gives CASSKDRVSSYEQYF.